The text below deals with one T cell receptor (beta chain). The source of the sample is a study of blood T cell repertoires in COVID-19. As originally analysed: Amplification with reference gene primers provided the estimates of nucleated cell counts. Here immunoSEQ multiplex PCR was the method, and the copy in TCRdb shows in-frame clones only, minus some. The DNA gave D and trimming, while V, J and clone size come from that table. The sample shows 25,000 to 30,000 clones, 81% of them seen only once. The germline V gene encodes CDR1 LGHDT and CDR2 YNNKEL (reference sequence). The CDR3 is 13 amino acids. With 4 bases removed from V and 6 bases from J, the gap between germline ends came to 13 bases.

The V call is TRBV3-1 (or the pseudogene TRBV3-2), the J call TRBJ2-7; D may be TRBD1 (5 bases). The sample consisted of peripheral blood. This receptor was taken from a man aged 50-59 years with active or convalescent COVID-19. Here the CDR3 reads CASSLGHSSEQYF. The DNA for the CDR3 is TGTGCCAGCAGCCTCGGACACTCTTCCGAGCAGTACTTC.